These 17 T cell receptor beta chains came from one sample sequenced in a study of early T cells in non-severe SARS-CoV-2 infection. MiXCR was run by TCRdb on the 5' RACE reads, yielding one entry per CDR3 protein. The table shows more than 35,000 distinct CDR3 sequences, with approximately 6.3% occurring only once. The sequenced sample was whole blood. Receptors were obtained from an adult who was a healthcare worker with PCR-confirmed SARS-CoV-2 infection or an uninfected control (not recorded which).

The chain joins TRBV12-3 or TRBV12-4 to TRBJ1-6; D perhaps matches TRBD1 (5 bases). This CDR3 spans 12 amino acids. V was shortened by 10 bases and J by 8 bases, with 12 bases between the two germline ends. This CDR3 reads CAITTGHSPLHF. For the CDR3, the DNA is TGTGCCATCACGACGGGGCATTCACCCCTCCACTTT.

Ten or more counts support this clonotype. The rearrangement joins TRBV19 to TRBJ2-1; weak D call: TRBD2 (6 bases). There are 18 residues in the CDR3. The ends were cut back, 4 bases at V and 2 bases at J, with 21 bases in the middle. The germline gives CDR1 LNHDA, CDR2 SQIVND (reference sequence). CDR3 DNA: TGTGCCAGTAGTACTAAACCGGGGGAACGAAGGCCCTACAATGAGCAGTTCTTC. Amino acid sequence: CASSTKPGERRPYNEQFF.

This clonotype was picked up many times. This chain links TRBV7-2 with TRBJ2-7; tentative D call: TRBD2 (6 bases). Germline V gene data show CDR1 as SGHTA and CDR2 as FQGNSA. CDR3 length: 17 residues. The ends were cut back, 6 bases at V and 0 bases at J, with 21 bases in the middle. The CDR3 reads CASRASVGGPRSYEQYF. CDR3 DNA: TGTGCCAGCAGGGCCTCGGTCGGGGGACCCCGCTCCTACGAGCAGTACTTC.

This clonotype was recorded many times. The rearrangement uses TRBV24-1 and TRBJ2-1; D ambiguous. The V end lost 3 bases, the J end lost 10 bases, and 18 bases lay between the germline ends. This CDR3 has 15 residues. Per the germline V gene, CDR1 is KGHDR and CDR2 is SFDVKD. CDR3 bases: TGTGCCACCAGTGATCCCCGGGCGGCTCCCCGGGAGCAGTTCTTC. It encodes CATSDPRAAPREQFF.

This clonotype occurred many times. V gene TRBV27 combines with J gene TRBJ1-5; D unresolved. The germline V gene encodes CDR1 MNHEY and CDR2 SMNVEV (reference sequence). The length of the CDR3 is 12 residues. The germline V and J ends were trimmed by 4 bases and 4 bases, with 5 bases remaining between them. The CDR3 protein is CASSSPNQPQHF. The DNA of the CDR3 is TGTGCCAGCAGTTCCCCTAATCAGCCCCAGCATTTT.

This clonotype was counted at least ten times. This chain links TRBV14 with TRBJ1-4, with 9 bases lining up with TRBD1. There are 16 residues in the CDR3. Germline values: CDR1 SGHDN, CDR2 FVKESK. J lost 5 bases, V lost 5 bases, and 9 bases had no gene match. CDR3 protein: CASSAYDGTGNEKLFF. CDR3 coding DNA: TGTGCCAGCAGCGCCTATGATGGGACAGGGAATGAAAAACTGTTTTTT.

There are many counts of this clonotype. V is TRBV12-3 or TRBV12-4 and J is TRBJ2-3; D not certain. The CDR3 has 14 amino acids. V gave up 2 bases and J gave up 4 bases, with 10 bases separating them. The CDR3 here is CASSLRPFADTQYF. The CDR3 region has the DNA TGTGCCAGCAGTTTACGACCCTTTGCAGATACGCAGTATTTT.

There are many counts of this clonotype. In DNA, the CDR3 is TGTGCCAGCACTTCCCAGGGGAATTCTTACTACGAGCAGTACTTC. As protein: CASTSQGNSYYEQYF. The chain couples TRBV12-3 or TRBV12-4 to TRBJ2-7; D possibly corresponds to TRBD1 (6 bases). With 7 bases removed from V and 3 bases from J, the gap between germline ends came to 19 bases. The CDR3 is 15 amino acids.

This clonotype was seen at least ten times. This chain links TRBV6-2 or TRBV6-3 with TRBJ1-5, with 9 bases identical to TRBD1. V lost 6 bases, J lost 8 bases, and 14 bases stayed unmatched. CDR3 length: 16 residues. Germline CDR1 is MNHEY and CDR2 is SVGEGT. The CDR3 coding sequence is TGTGCCAGCAGACCACAGGGGGCGCGGCTATGGGAGCCCCAGCATTTT. Amino acid sequence: CASRPQGARLWEPQHF.

This clonotype was detected ten times or more. V is TRBV12-3 or TRBV12-4 and J is TRBJ2-1, with D possibly being TRBD1 (7 bases). The V gene lost 6 bases and the J gene lost 12 bases, with 21 bases spanning the gap. The CDR3 has 14 amino acids. The CDR3 spells CASSLQGGLAGQFF. Here the CDR3 DNA reads TGTGCCAGCAGCCTCCAGGGGGGCCTGGCGGGGCAGTTCTTC.

This chain uses TRBV7-9 with TRBJ1-1, with unresolved D. Germline values: CDR1 SEHNR, CDR2 FQNEAQ (reference sequence). This CDR3 spans 13 amino acids. The germline V and J ends were trimmed by 7 bases and 3 bases, with 12 bases remaining between them. Written as DNA, the CDR3 is TGTGCCAGCAATGAATTAGCGGACACTGAAGCTTTCTTT. It is translated as CASNELADTEAFF.

The CDR3 DNA sequence: TGTGCCAGCACCTCCGGGACCGCACTCTATGGCTACACCTTC. Translated: CASTSGTALYGYTF. The rearrangement uses TRBV5-4 and TRBJ1-2; weak D call: TRBD1 (5 bases). V was pared by 6 bases and J by 4 bases, with 16 bases between. The CDR3 is 14 residues long. Per the germline V gene, CDR1 is SGHNT and CDR2 is YYREEE (reference sequence).

The sample holds many counts of this clonotype. This sequence joins TRBV20-1 and TRBJ2-1; 12 positions agree with TRBD2. Germline lookup yields CDR1 DFQATT and CDR2 SNEGSKA (reference sequence). The trim removed 1 base at V and 6 bases at J, leaving 10 bases unmatched. The CDR3 extends over 17 amino acids. The CDR3 region is CSARAFPTSGSSNEQFF. The CDR3, as DNA: TGCAGTGCTAGAGCCTTTCCGACTAGCGGGAGTTCCAATGAGCAGTTCTTC.

This clonotype was detected ten times or more. The chain couples TRBV6-1 to TRBJ1-4, with a tentative D call TRBD1 (6 bases). In germline, CDR1 is MNHNS, CDR2 SASEGT. There are 16 residues in the CDR3. V lost 4 bases, J lost 4 bases, and 16 bases lay in between. In nucleotides, the CDR3 is TGTGCCAGCAGTGGCTCGGGGGGCGGTGGTAATGAAAAACTGTTTTTT. It codes for CASSGSGGGGNEKLFF.

This clonotype was found a few times. This sequence joins TRBV6-9 and TRBJ2-5, with D perhaps TRBD1 (7 bases). V was shortened by 7 bases and J by 2 bases, with 20 bases between the two germline ends. The CDR3 has 16 amino acids. Germline V gives CDR1 MNHGY, CDR2 SVAAGI. CDR3 residues: CASTLLGGGGQETQYF. In DNA, the CDR3 is TGTGCCAGCACCCTGCTCGGAGGGGGCGGGCAAGAGACCCAGTACTTC.

This rearrangement joins TRBV7-2 to TRBJ1-2; the D is unclear. Trimming removed 3 bases at V and 5 bases at J, with 13 bases between. The CDR3 is 14 amino acids. In germline, CDR1 is SGHTA, CDR2 FQGNSA. CDR3 in amino acids: CASSFAQVSYGYTF. CDR3 coding DNA: TGTGCCAGCAGCTTCGCCCAGGTTTCTTATGGCTACACCTTC.

This clonotype was counted at least ten times. The chain carries TRBV4-1 and TRBJ1-1; 7 bases are a match to TRBD1. The CDR3 length is 15 residues. CDR1 is MGHRA, CDR2 YSYEKL, per germline. With V trimmed by 3 bases and J by 1 base, 5 bases remained unmatched. The CDR3, as DNA: TGCGCCAGCAGCCAGTATACAGGGGCGAACACTGAAGCTTTCTTT. As protein: CASSQYTGANTEAFF.